The clone carrying this T cell receptor beta chain was seen only a few times. The antigen is unknown. The data belong to a study of cytomegalovirus exposure and HLA in healthy donors. Whole-study results and caveats: Indistinguishable V segments such as TRBV6-2 and TRBV6-3 were excluded.

The CDR3 sequence is 16 residues long. Trimming took 4 bases from V and 2 from J, leaving 19 bases between them. Germline V gene lookup returns CDR1 SGHRS and CDR2 YFSETQ. The primer mix had 60 Vbeta and 13 Jbeta primers. TCRdb's copy holds only in-frame clones and misses some; the assay was immunoSEQ multiplex PCR. The sample consists of roughly 120,000 clones, 50% to 65% of them appearing once. The source material was PBMCs. J is TRBJ2-7 and V is TRBV5-1; D is possibly TRBD1 (6 bases). The receptor was isolated from a woman in her 40s in good health and CMV-seropositive. The CDR3 reads CASSPVVGGQPYEQYF. CDR3 DNA sequence: TGCGCCAGCAGCCCGGTAGTCGGAGGACAGCCCTACGAGCAGTACTTC.